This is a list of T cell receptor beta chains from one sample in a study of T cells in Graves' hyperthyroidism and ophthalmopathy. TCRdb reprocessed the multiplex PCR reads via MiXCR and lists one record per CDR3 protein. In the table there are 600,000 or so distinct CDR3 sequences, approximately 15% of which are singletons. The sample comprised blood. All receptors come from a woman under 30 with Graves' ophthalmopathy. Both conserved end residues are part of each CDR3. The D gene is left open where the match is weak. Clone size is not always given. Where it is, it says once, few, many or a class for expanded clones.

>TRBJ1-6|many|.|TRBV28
TGTGCCAGCAGGAGGGGTTATAATTCACCCCTCCACTTT
CASRRGYNSPLHF
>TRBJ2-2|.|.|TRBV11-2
TGTGCCAGCAGCTATAGGACGGCACCAGCCGGGGAGCTGTTTTTT
CASSYRTAPAGELFF
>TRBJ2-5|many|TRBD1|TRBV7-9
TGTGCCAGCAGCTTAGGGGACAGGGTCCAAGAGACCCAGTACTTC
CASSLGDRVQETQYF
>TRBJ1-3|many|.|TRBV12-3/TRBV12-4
TGTGCCAGCAGTTTGGTTTACTCTGGAAACACCATATATTTT
CASSLVYSGNTIYF
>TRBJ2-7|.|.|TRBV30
TGTGCCTGGAGGGCCCCTCTGCTCGGTGGAGGGGGCTCCTACGAGCAGTACTTC
CAWRAPLLGGGGSYEQYF
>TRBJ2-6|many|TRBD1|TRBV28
TGTGCCAGCGGATTACCGGGACAGGCAGATTCTGGGGCCAACGTCCTGACTTTC
CASGLPGQADSGANVLTF
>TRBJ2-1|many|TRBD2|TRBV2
TGTGCCAGCAGAAGGTCTAGCGGGAGAGGCAATGAGCAGTTCTTC
CASRRSSGRGNEQFF
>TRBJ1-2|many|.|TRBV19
TGTGCCAGTAGGACCCGACCGGTCGGACCAGCCTATGGCTACACCTTC
CASRTRPVGPAYGYTF
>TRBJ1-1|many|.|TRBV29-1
TGCAGCGTCCGCCTCTCCCCGACGGACACTGAAGCTTTCTTT
CSVRLSPTDTEAFF
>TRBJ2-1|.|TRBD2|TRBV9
TGTGCCAGCAGCGTAGGTCTAGCGGGGTACAGTGAGCAGTTCTTC
CASSVGLAGYSEQFF
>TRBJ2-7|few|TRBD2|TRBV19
TGTGCCAGTAGTACGGGACTAGCGGAGAGCTACGAGCAGTACTTC
CASSTGLAESYEQYF
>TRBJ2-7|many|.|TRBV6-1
TGTGCCAGCAGCTACCAGCAGGGACACTCAGGCGAGCAGTACTTC
CASSYQQGHSGEQYF
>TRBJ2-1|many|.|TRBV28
TGTGCCAGCCGCCCCCGGGGTTCCTACAATGAGCAGTTCTTC
CASRPRGSYNEQFF
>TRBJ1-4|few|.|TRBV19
TGTGCGACAGCCGCAGCCTCTTCAACTAATGAAAAACTGTTTTTT
CATAAASSTNEKLFF
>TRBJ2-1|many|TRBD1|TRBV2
TGTGCCAGCAGTCCCCGGACAGGGGGCAATGAGCAGTTCTTC
CASSPRTGGNEQFF
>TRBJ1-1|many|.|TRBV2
TGTGCCAGCAGGTTCAAGGGAGGGACTGAAGCTTTCTTT
CASRFKGGTEAFF
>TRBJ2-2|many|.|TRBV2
TGTGCCAGCGGACGGAACACCGGGGAGCTGTTTTTT
CASGRNTGELFF
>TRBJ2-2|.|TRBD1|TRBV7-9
TGTGCCAGCAGCTCGGGACAGGGGCGGACCGGGGAGCTGTTTTTT
CASSSGQGRTGELFF
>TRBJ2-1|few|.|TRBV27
TGTGCCAGCAGTACAGACAGGGGGTCCACGGGACTAGCGTCAAATGAGCAGTTCTTC
CASSTDRGSTGLASNEQFF
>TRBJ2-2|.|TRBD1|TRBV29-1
TGCAGCGCCGACCCCGGGACAGCTGGCGGGGAGCTGTTTTTT
CSADPGTAGGELFF
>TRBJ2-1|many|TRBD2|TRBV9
TGTGCCAGCAGCGTAGGGGGCGGGAGGGCGACGCGGAATGAGCAGTTCTTC
CASSVGGGRATRNEQFF
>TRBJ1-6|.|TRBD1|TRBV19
TGTGCCAGCAGGGGGTTGGACAGGGACGGTTCACCCCTCCACTTT
CASRGLDRDGSPLHF
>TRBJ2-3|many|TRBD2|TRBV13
TGTGCCAGCAGCACCTCGACTAGCGGGAGGTCAGATACGCAGTATTTT
CASSTSTSGRSDTQYF
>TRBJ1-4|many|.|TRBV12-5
TGTGCTAGTGGCCTCAACAGGGAGGAGGAAAAACTGTTTTTT
CASGLNREEEKLFF
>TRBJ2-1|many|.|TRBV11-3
TGTGCCAGCAGCACACAGAACAATGAGCAGTTCTTC
CASSTQNNEQFF
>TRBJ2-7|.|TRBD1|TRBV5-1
TGTGCCAGCAGCCAGGGACAGGGGGTAGGGGTTGACGAGCAGTACTTC
CASSQGQGVGVDEQYF
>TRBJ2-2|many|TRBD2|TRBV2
TGTGCCAGCAGCCCCCCTAGCGGGAGGAACACCGGGGAGCTGTTTTTT
CASSPPSGRNTGELFF
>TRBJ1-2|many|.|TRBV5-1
TGCGCCAGCAGCTTGGGCCTGGGGGGTAACTATGGCTACACCTTC
CASSLGLGGNYGYTF
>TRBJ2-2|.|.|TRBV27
TGTGCCAGCAGTCCAGGGGGGAACGGGGAGCTGTTTTTT
CASSPGGNGELFF
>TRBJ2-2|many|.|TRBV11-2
TGTGCCAGCAGCACCTCCCGGGGCCTAGGCACCGGGGAGCTGTTTTTT
CASSTSRGLGTGELFF
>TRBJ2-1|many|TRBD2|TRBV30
TGTGCCTGGAGTAGCGGGAGGGGATACAATGAGCAGTTCTTC
CAWSSGRGYNEQFF
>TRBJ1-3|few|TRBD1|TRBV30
TGTGCCTGGAGTGCCGGGACAGGGACAAACACCATATATTTT
CAWSAGTGTNTIYF